The clone carrying this T cell receptor beta chain turned up a few times. The antigen remains unidentified. After 5'RACE with constant-segment primers, TCR alpha and TCR beta cDNA libraries carrying sample barcodes and UMIs were obtained. TCRdb independently ran MiXCR on the 5' RACE reads; one entry per CDR3 protein. The sample shows about 400,000 distinct CDR3 sequences, approximately 19% of them seen only once. The sample comes from a study of T-cell memory formation after mild COVID-19. The overall study: Most TCR clusters belonged to a single donor.

General study results and limits: Day 15 to 85 contracting clones showed balanced CD4/CD8; day 15 to 37 expanders favored CD4+. Several responding clones turned up in pre-infection memory, indicating that cross-reactive memory may have taken part.

This CDR3 spans 17 amino acids. Germline values: CDR1 LGHNA, CDR2 YSLEER. With 0 bases removed from V and 2 bases from J, the gap between germline ends came to 14 bases. The clonotype was recovered from a man aged 18 to 29 who had mild COVID-19 (a few samples of this study predate the infection). Cell type and time point are not known. Material for sequencing was PBMCs or a T cell subset sorted from them (not recorded which). The V gene is TRBV4-3, the J gene TRBJ1-3, with TRBD1 as a possible D gene (6 bases). CDR3 bases: TGCGCCAGCAGCCAAGATAAGAATAGGGGGGCTGGAAACACCATATATTTT. It codes for CASSQDKNRGAGNTIYF.